Listed here are 17 T cell receptor beta chains from one sample, sequenced in a study of blood T cell repertoires in COVID-19. Generated by immunoSEQ multiplex PCR, the TCRdb table keeps only in-frame clones and is missing some. This table holds approximately 110,000 clones, around four fifths found once. The sample taken for sequencing was peripheral blood. These receptor sequences come from an elderly man with COVID-19, enrolled during active disease.

The V and J genes are TRBV9 and TRBJ1-3; TRBD1 might be the D (5 bases). This CDR3 spans 16 amino acids. V lost 3 bases to trimming and J lost 3 bases, with 16 bases between them. Germline V gene sequence: CDR1 SGDLS, CDR2 YYNGEE. CDR3 sequence: CASSAGGVNDGNTIYF. The CDR3 nucleotides read TGTGCCAGCAGCGCCGGGGGGGTGAATGATGGAAACACCATATATTTT.

The gene calls are TRBV19 and TRBJ1-5; no firm D call. Trimming left V 4 bases short and J 5 bases short, with 15 bases between. The CDR3 consists of 15 residues. CDR1 is LNHDA and CDR2 is SQIVND in the germline V gene (reference sequence). CDR3 sequence (DNA): TGTGCCAGTAGTAGCTTCAAAAAAGCCGATCAGCCCCAGCATTTT. Amino acid sequence: CASSSFKKADQPQHF.

This clone was recorded a few times. V is TRBV6-5 and J is TRBJ2-5; the match to TRBD1 covers 10 bases. Germline values: CDR1 MNHEY, CDR2 SVGAGI. This CDR3 has 14 amino acids. The V segment lost 5 bases and the J segment 4 bases; nucleotides outside the gene matches: 4. The CDR3 protein is CASSQTGGRETQYF. The CDR3 region has the DNA TGTGCCAGCAGTCAGACAGGGGGCAGAGAGACCCAGTACTTC.

This sequence joins TRBV5-1 and TRBJ2-7; 7 nucleotides match TRBD2. Germline V gene data show CDR1 as SGHRS and CDR2 as YFSETQ. CDR3 size: 14 residues. V gave up 10 bases and J gave up 2 bases; unmatched junction bases: 12. In DNA, the CDR3 is TGCGCCTCCAAGGCGGGAGACGGAACCTACGAGCAGTACTTC. It encodes CASKAGDGTYEQYF.

The chain is built from TRBV18 and TRBJ1-1; 9 nucleotides match TRBD1. Germline V CDR1 and CDR2: KGHSH, LQKENI. The junction had 4 bases not matched to a gene; V was cut back by 2 bases and J by 3 bases. The CDR3 covers 15 residues. CDR3 in DNA: TGTGCCAGCTCACCAGGGACAGGGAGTGACACTGAAGCTTTCTTT. Amino acid sequence: CASSPGTGSDTEAFF.

This rearrangement joins TRBV4-1 to TRBJ2-3; 11 bases line up with TRBD2. J lost 4 bases, V lost 0 bases, and 6 bases had no gene match. The CDR3 runs 17 residues. Germline V gene data show CDR1 as MGHRA and CDR2 as YSYEKL. CDR3 DNA: TGCGCCAGCAGCCAAGATCGCCCTAGCGGGAGGTCAGATACGCAGTATTTT. Protein: CASSQDRPSGRSDTQYF.

This chain connects TRBV27 to TRBJ1-3, with D uncertain. The CDR3 spans 15 residues. Trimming took off 4 bases at V and 3 bases at J, with 13 bases between the two ends. Looked up from germline, CDR1 is MNHEY and CDR2 is SMNVEV (reference sequence). The CDR3 is CASSSKGASGNTIYF. The CDR3 DNA reads TGTGCCAGCAGTTCCAAGGGAGCTAGTGGAAACACCATATATTTT.

V usage is TRBV28 and J usage is TRBJ1-2; 10 bases fit TRBD1. J lost 5 bases, V lost 3 bases, and 6 bases had no gene match. This CDR3 has 15 residues. Germline-derived CDR1 and CDR2 are MDHEN and SYDVKM. The CDR3 DNA reads TGTGCCAGCAGTTTCTACCGGACAGGGGGATATGGCTACACCTTC. Residues: CASSFYRTGGYGYTF.

This clone showed up just a few times. The rearrangement joins TRBV27 to TRBJ2-2; possible D gene TRBD1, 7 bases. Trimming took off 1 base at V and 0 bases at J, with 12 bases between the two ends. The germline gives CDR1 MNHEY, CDR2 SMNVEV (reference sequence). The CDR3 has 17 residues. The CDR3 sequence: CASSLWGDSANTGELFF. As DNA, the CDR3 is TGTGCCAGCAGTTTATGGGGGGACAGCGCGAACACCGGGGAGCTGTTTTTT.

This clone has only a few counts. CDR3: CASSFSRNTEAFF. The CDR3 DNA sequence: TGTGCCAGCAGTTTTAGCAGGAACACTGAAGCTTTCTTT. The genes are TRBV6-2 or TRBV6-3 and TRBJ1-1; D ambiguous. Looked up from germline, CDR1 is MNHEY and CDR2 is SVGEGT. The CDR3 sequence is 13 residues long. Trimming removed 4 bases from V and 1 base from J, with 7 bases in between.

The chain carries TRBV7-9 and TRBJ1-2, with D perhaps matching TRBD1 (6 bases). This CDR3 has 15 amino acids. Germline loops: CDR1 SEHNR, CDR2 FQNEAQ (reference sequence). V shed 1 base and J shed 4 bases, with 13 bases lying between them. CDR3 in DNA: TGTGCCAGCAGCTTAGAGTCCAGACAGGTCTATGGCTACACCTTC. Its translation is CASSLESRQVYGYTF. Using reference TRBV7-9 and TRBJ1-2 for the parts outside the CDR3, the full variable domain is DTGVSQNPRHKITKRGQNVTFRCDPISEHNRLYWYRQTLGQGPEFLTYFQNEAQLEKSRLLSDRFSAERPKGSFSTLEIQRTEQGDSAMYLCASSLESRQVYGYTFGSGTRLTVV.

This clone has only one observation. The V and J genes are TRBV28 and TRBJ2-3; no reliable D call. The CDR3 is 11 residues long. CDR1 is MDHEN and CDR2 is SYDVKM in the germline V gene. Trimming pared 8 bases from V and 6 bases from J, leaving 9 bases between. The CDR3 loop reads CASGSRDTQYF. CDR3 in DNA: TGTGCCAGCGGATCTAGGGATACGCAGTATTTT.

CDR3 nucleotide sequence: TGTGCCAGCAGCTTGAGCCCTCAGGAAAACTACGAGCAGTACTTC. Its translation: CASSLSPQENYEQYF. The genes are TRBV5-5 and TRBJ2-7; D ambiguous. Trimming removed 1 base from V and 3 bases from J, with 14 bases in between. This CDR3 spans 15 amino acids. Per germline, CDR1 SGHKS and CDR2 YYEKEE (reference sequence). The full variable domain, completed using reference TRBV5-5 and TRBJ2-7, is DAGVTQSPTHLIKTRGQQVTLRCSPISGHKSVSWYQQVLGQGPQFIFQYYEKEERGRGNFPDRFSARQFPNYSSELNVNALLLGDSALYLCASSLSPQENYEQYFGPGTRLTVT.

This clone turned up a few times. The V and J genes are TRBV7-9 and TRBJ1-5; possible D gene TRBD1, 6 bases. Germline values: CDR1 SEHNR, CDR2 FQNEAQ (reference sequence). The CDR3 is made up of 15 amino acids. Trimming cost V 5 bases and J 4 bases, with 15 bases left between them. CDR3 bases: TGTGCCAGCAGCCCAGGGGCAGGGGTTAATCAGCCCCAGCATTTT. It encodes CASSPGAGVNQPQHF.

The chain carries TRBV5-1 and TRBJ2-7, with 11 nucleotides matching TRBD1. The ends lost 2 bases at V and 3 bases at J; junction bases unmatched: 4. CDR1 SGHRS and CDR2 YFSETQ come from the germline V gene. There are 15 residues in the CDR3. The CDR3 DNA is TGCGCCAGCAGCTTAGCCGGGACAGGGGGCTACGAGCAGTACTTC. Translated, it gives CASSLAGTGGYEQYF.

V gene TRBV10-3 combines with J gene TRBJ1-4, with D possibly TRBD1 on 5 matching bases. Trimming took 3 bases from V and 0 from J, leaving 8 bases between them. CDR3 length: 15 amino acids. Looked up from germline, CDR1 is ENHRY and CDR2 is SYGVKD. In nucleotides, the CDR3 is TGTGCCATCAGTGACGGGGGGGCAACTAATGAAAAACTGTTTTTT. Its translation: CAISDGGATNEKLFF.

The chain couples TRBV29-1 to TRBJ2-3; 7 bases fit TRBD1. The CDR3 has 13 amino acids. J was trimmed by 2 bases and V by 4 bases; bases with no gene match: 3. Germline CDR1 reads SQVTM; CDR2 reads ANQGSEA. CDR3 region: CSVAGQITDTQYF. CDR3 nucleotide sequence: TGCAGCGTTGCGGGACAGATCACAGATACGCAGTATTTT.